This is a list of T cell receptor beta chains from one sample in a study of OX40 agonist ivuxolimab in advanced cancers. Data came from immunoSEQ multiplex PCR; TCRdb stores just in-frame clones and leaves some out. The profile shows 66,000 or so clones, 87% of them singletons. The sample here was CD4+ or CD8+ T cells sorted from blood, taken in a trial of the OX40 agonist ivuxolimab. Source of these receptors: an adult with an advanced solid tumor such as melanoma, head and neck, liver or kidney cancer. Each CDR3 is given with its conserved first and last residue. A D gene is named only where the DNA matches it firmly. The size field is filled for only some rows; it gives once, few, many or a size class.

TGTGCCAGCTCAGGGGGTTCTACGGAGACCCAGTACTTC CASSGGSTETQYF TRBV18 . TRBJ2-5 .
TGTGCCAGCAGCCGTTGGGACTTGAGAAACACCATATATTTT CASSRWDLRNTIYF TRBV7-2 . TRBJ1-3 .
TGCGCCAGCAGCTTGGCGAGGCAGGGAGCTAACTATGGCTACACCTTC CASSLARQGANYGYTF TRBV5-1 . TRBJ1-2 .
TGTGCCAGTAGAAGACAGGGCAGCAATCAGCCCCAGCATTTT CASRRQGSNQPQHF TRBV19 once TRBJ1-5 TRBD1
TGCGCCAGCAGTGACTCAAATAGCAATCAGCCCCAGCATTTT CASSDSNSNQPQHF TRBV10-2 . TRBJ1-5 .
TGTGCCAGCAGTTACTCGTCACAGCTCTACAATGAGCAGTTCTTC CASSYSSQLYNEQFF TRBV6-6 . TRBJ2-1 .
TGTGCCAGCAGCTTAGCGGGGGACGAGCAGTACTTC CASSLAGDEQYF TRBV11-3 . TRBJ2-7 .
TGTGCCAGCAGCTTAGCGATAACCCCCTCCTACGAGCAGTACTTC CASSLAITPSYEQYF TRBV11-2 once TRBJ2-7 .
TGCGCCAGCAGTGAGTCAATGGTTGGCCAGCCCCAGCATTTT CASSESMVGQPQHF TRBV10-1 . TRBJ1-5 .
TGTGCCATCAGCAAAGGAGACAGGATCTATGGCTACACCTTC CAISKGDRIYGYTF TRBV10-3 . TRBJ1-2 .
TGTGCCAGCAGTTCGCGACTAGCGGGTCGGGAGACCCAGTACTTC CASSSRLAGRETQYF TRBV5-4 . TRBJ2-5 TRBD2
TGTGCCAGCAGCCAAACGCCGGGACTAGGGCCAGCGGGGGAGTATTTT CASSQTPGLGPAGEYF TRBV27 . TRBJ2-3 TRBD2
TGTGCCAGCAGCTCGCGTAGCGGGAGCGTTGAGACCCAGTACTTC CASSSRSGSVETQYF TRBV7-3 . TRBJ2-5 TRBD2
TGTGCCTGGAGTCGCCCGGGTCGGGATGAGCAGTTCTTC CAWSRPGRDEQFF TRBV30 . TRBJ2-1 .
TGTGCCAGCAGTTTGCCGTCGGCGGGAGCTCACAATGAGCAGTTCTTC CASSLPSAGAHNEQFF TRBV28 . TRBJ2-1 TRBD2
TGTGCCAGTAGTGCAGACAGGGGTTTCTACGAGCAGTACTTC CASSADRGFYEQYF TRBV19 . TRBJ2-7 TRBD1
TGTGCCAGCAGTGAACAGGGGGTTAGTTTGTACGAGCAGTACTTC CASSEQGVSLYEQYF TRBV6-4 . TRBJ2-7 TRBD1
TGTGCCAGCAGCCCACGGTGGGAGGGAGGCTACACCTTC CASSPRWEGGYTF TRBV11-2 . TRBJ1-2 .
TGTGCCAGCAGCTTAGTAGGGGCCTCGGACACCGGGGAGCTGTTTTTT CASSLVGASDTGELFF TRBV7-9 once TRBJ2-2 .
TGTGCCAGCAGCTTCCAGGGTTACGAGCAGTACTTC CASSFQGYEQYF TRBV13 . TRBJ2-7 .
TGTGCTAGTGGGGAAGGACTGTTGAACACCGGGGAGCTGTTTTTT CASGEGLLNTGELFF TRBV12-5 . TRBJ2-2 .
TGTGCCAGCACTAAACTAGCGGGATCGTCAGGCGGGAGGCTTTTATCTAATTATGAGCAGTTCTTC CASTKLAGSSGGRLLSNYEQFF TRBV27 . TRBJ2-1 TRBD2
TGTGCCAGCTCACTCGGAGGGCCGTCCAGCGAGCAGTACTTC CASSLGGPSSEQYF TRBV18 . TRBJ2-7 .
TGTGCCAGCACGGCCCAGGGGAACACTGAAGCTTTCTTT CASTAQGNTEAFF TRBV7-2 few TRBJ1-1 .
TGTGCCAGCGCCCCCTTTAGGGAGCAGTACTTC CASAPFREQYF TRBV2 medium-sized TRBJ2-7 .
TGCGCCAGCAGCTTGGGGGCAGGCCTTACTAACTATGGCTACACCTTC CASSLGAGLTNYGYTF TRBV5-1 . TRBJ1-2 .